Each of the 10 T cell receptor beta chains below was sequenced from the same sample in a study of prognosis after radiotherapy for stage I lung cancer. Starting from genomic DNA, TCR beta CDR3 was amplified through two-round multiplex PCR. With primers specific to each TRBV and TRBJ gene, the first-round PCR was performed. Each CDR3 protein is one row after TCRdb ran MiXCR on the multiplex PCR reads. The data show 25,000 to 35,000 distinct CDR3 sequences, with about 39% seen just once and 15% to 19% held by the top ten. This specimen was PBMCs, taken before or after stereotactic body radiation therapy (not recorded which). These receptors were collected from a donor over 45 with non-small cell lung cancer.

For this clonotype: One junction end disagrees with the germline gene, perhaps due to a read error. The chain combines TRBV2 with TRBJ1-2; the D is unclear. The CDR3 sequence is 12 residues long. CDR1 is SNHLY, CDR2 FYNNEI, per germline. The CDR3 spells CASIEAGSGYTF. CDR3 bases: TGTGCCAGCATTGAAGCTGGTTCTGGCTACACCTTC.

Ten or more counts support this clonotype. This chain joins TRBV6-2 or TRBV6-3 and TRBJ2-2; a weak D match, TRBD2 (5 bases). The CDR3 is 18 residues long. The germline CDR1 and CDR2 sequences are MNHEY and SVGEGT. The ends were cut back, 0 bases at V and 1 base at J, with 15 bases in the middle. This chain's CDR3 is CASSYSGLATLNTGELFF. CDR3 nucleotide sequence: TGTGCCAGCAGTTACTCCGGTCTAGCAACCTTGAACACCGGGGAGCTGTTTTTT.

In its sample, this clonotype was seen many times. This sequence joins TRBV6-2 or TRBV6-3 and TRBJ1-1; 8 positions match TRBD1. Trimming took 4 bases from V and 4 from J; bases not matched to a gene: 5. CDR1 is MNHEY, CDR2 SVGEGT, per germline. This CDR3 is built from 14 residues. For the CDR3, the DNA is TGTGCCAGCAGTTCCGAAGGACAGGGCACTGAAGCTTTCTTT. Translation: CASSSEGQGTEAFF.

V gene TRBV6-2 or TRBV6-3 combines with J gene TRBJ1-6, with 10 bases matching TRBD1. The CDR3 totals 15 residues. The V segment lost 5 bases and the J segment 11 bases; nucleotides outside the gene matches: 9. CDR1 and CDR2 from the germline V gene are MNHEY and SVGEGT. Written as DNA, the CDR3 is TGTGCCAGCAGTGCATCCCCGGGACAGGGGCCACCCCTCCACTTT. Translated, it gives CASSASPGQGPPLHF.

The sample holds many counts of this clonotype. The chain combines TRBV7-2 with TRBJ1-5, with D tentatively TRBD1 (6 bases). The germline CDR1 and CDR2 sequences are SGHTA and FQGNSA. Deletions cut 5 bases from V and 6 bases from J, with 14 bases between. The CDR3 has 14 amino acids. Here the CDR3 DNA reads TGTGCCAGCAGCCGAACAGTAGGGGGTCAGCCCCAGCATTTT. It encodes CASSRTVGGQPQHF.

This chain's CDR3 is CAIRPGLVGVSEQFF. In DNA form, the CDR3 reads TGTGCCATCAGGCCGGGACTAGTCGGCGTATCTGAGCAGTTCTTC. The chain links TRBV10-3 to TRBJ2-1; TRBD2 matches at 8 bases. With 6 bases clipped from V and 9 bases from J, the junction kept 13 bases outside the gene matches. Germline values: CDR1 ENHRY, CDR2 SYGVKD. The CDR3 contains 15 residues.

Within the sample, this clonotype is medium-sized. The J gene is TRBJ2-7, the V gene TRBV28; possible D gene TRBD1, 5 bases. Germline CDR1 is MDHEN and CDR2 is SYDVKM. This CDR3 is built from 14 residues. V was pared by 3 bases and J by 3 bases, with 12 bases between. The chain's CDR3 is CASSLPQANYEQYF. The CDR3 DNA follows: TGTGCCAGCAGTTTGCCACAGGCGAACTACGAGCAGTACTTC.

This clonotype was detected ten times or more. J is TRBJ2-5 and V is TRBV12-5; a possible D gene is TRBD2 (6 bases). Trimming stripped 3 bases from V and 5 bases from J, with 19 bases between. The germline CDR1 and CDR2 sequences are LGHNT and FRNRAP. The CDR3 consists of 16 residues. Written as DNA, the CDR3 is TGTGCTAGTGGTTTATCAGGGACTCGCCATGGGGAGACCCAGTACTTC. Translation: CASGLSGTRHGETQYF.

This clonotype was recorded many times. This chain uses TRBV19 with TRBJ2-5, with no clear D. Germline values: CDR1 LNHDA, CDR2 SQIVND (reference sequence). This CDR3 has 14 amino acids. The V gene lost 2 bases and the J gene lost 1 base, with 8 bases spanning the gap. The CDR3 DNA reads as TGTGCCAGTAGTATATCGCGGTTCCAAGAGACCCAGTACTTC. Translating it yields CASSISRFQETQYF.

This clonotype was seen a few times. It is likely a read error: a sequence one base away is far more abundant. The chain joins TRBV6-2 or TRBV6-3 to TRBJ1-1; TRBD1 is a possible D gene (5 bases). V shed 6 bases and J shed 1 base, with 12 bases lying between them. Germline V gives CDR1 MNHEY, CDR2 SVGEGT. CDR3 length: 14 residues. This CDR3 reads CASRLPDRNTEAFF. For the CDR3, the DNA is TGTGCCAGCAGACTTCCCGACAGGAACACTGAAGCTTTCTTT.